This T cell receptor beta chain was recovered during a study of graft-versus-host responses after intestinal transplantation. Study in general: Isolated intestinal, liver-intestinal, or multivisceral transplants were what recipients had.

In this sample, this clone turned up once. Its antigen is not identified. Libraries were prepared by immunoSEQ multiplex PCR; TCRdb keeps only in-frame clonotypes and omits some of them. The table includes more than 50,000 clones, around 90% detected once. V was cut by 0 bases and J by 0 bases, with 8 bases left in between. The CDR3 is 15 residues long. CDR1 and CDR2 from the germline V gene are LGHNA and YNFKEQ. Study results and limitations: Graft-donor T cell macrochimerism coincided with high graft-versus-host to host-versus-graft clonal ratios in allografts.

The starting material, graft tissue, was processed to release intraepithelial and lamina propria lymphocytes. This sequence was found in a human patient who received an intestinal transplant, so some T cells may come from the graft donor. The chain carries TRBV4-2 and TRBJ2-5; D is undetermined. The sample was ileum tissue, taken more than 350 days after transplant. The CDR3 nucleotides are TGTGCCAGCAGCCAAGAATGGAGCGACCAAGAGACCCAGTACTTC. Protein sequence: CASSQEWSDQETQYF.